Presented here are 6 T cell receptor beta chains from one specimen sequenced in a study of early T cells in non-severe SARS-CoV-2 infection (dated by TCRdb to the early 2020s). The receptor library was made with 5' RACE. The run used a NextSeq 500. Through fastp at Q25 and MiXCR, TCRdb rebuilt clones from the public reads, retaining in-frame beta chains. All rows with the same CDR3 protein become a single entry with the most common DNA and genes. Within this sample are approximately 44,000 distinct CDR3 sequences, with over 9% of them counted one time only. The top ten hold around 15% of the sample. The source material was whole blood. These receptor sequences come from an adult who was a healthcare worker with PCR-confirmed SARS-CoV-2 infection or an uninfected control (not recorded which).

The chain carries TRBV6-6 and TRBJ2-3; TRBD1 matches 8 bases. Germline V gene sequence: CDR1 MNHNY, CDR2 SVGAGI (reference sequence). Trimming cost V 2 bases and J 9 bases; bases outside gene matches: 4. The CDR3 runs 13 residues. The CDR3 loop reads CASSYGQGATQYF. Here the CDR3 DNA reads TGTGCCAGCAGTTACGGCCAGGGGGCGACGCAGTATTTT.

This clonotype has a handful of counts. The chain carries TRBV11-1 and TRBJ2-7, with a possible D match to TRBD2 (5 bases). The CDR3 loop spans 13 amino acids. V gave up 2 bases and J gave up 3 bases, with 8 bases separating them. Germline V gene lookup returns CDR1 SGHAT and CDR2 FQDESV (reference sequence). CDR3 amino acids: CASSLPGNYEQYF. The CDR3 DNA reads as TGTGCCAGCAGCTTACCGGGAAACTACGAGCAGTACTTC.

This clonotype was observed at least ten times. The chain carries TRBV5-4 and TRBJ2-1; D is unclear. The V gene lost 3 bases and the J gene lost 5 bases, with 9 bases spanning the gap. The CDR3 covers 13 residues. CDR1 SGHNT and CDR2 YYREEE come from the germline V gene (reference sequence). The CDR3 loop reads CASSSRLDNEQFF. CDR3 nucleotides: TGTGCCAGCAGCTCCCGACTCGACAATGAGCAGTTCTTC. The whole variable domain, filled in from reference TRBV5-4 and TRBJ2-1, reads ETGVTQSPTHLIKTRGQQVTLRCSSQSGHNTVSWYQQALGQGPQFIFQYYREEENGRGNFPPRFSGLQFPNYSSELNVNALELDDSALYLCASSSRLDNEQFFGPGTRLTVL.

This clonotype was recorded a few times. V gene TRBV3-1 combines with J gene TRBJ2-1; 11 bases line up with TRBD1. Germline V gene data show CDR1 as LGHDT and CDR2 as YNNKEL (reference sequence). The CDR3 is 16 residues long. Trimming at V came to 4 bases and at J to 8 bases, leaving 10 bases not matched to a gene. CDR3 in amino acids: CASSLSGTGGLHEQFF. In DNA, the CDR3 is TGTGCCAGCAGCCTCTCCGGGACAGGGGGTCTACATGAGCAGTTCTTC.

In this sample, this clonotype turned up many times. The V call is TRBV4-1, the J call TRBJ2-1; 13 bases are shared with TRBD2. Germline CDR1 is MGHRA and CDR2 is YSYEKL. The junction had 5 bases not matched to a gene; V was cut back by 8 bases and J by 7 bases. This CDR3 region has 14 residues. The CDR3 DNA reads as TGCGCCAGCGGAGGGACTAGCGGGATGAATGAGCAGTTCTTC. Translation gives CASGGTSGMNEQFF.

At least ten counts were recorded for this clonotype. The chain joins TRBV6-6 to TRBJ1-1; D remains unclear. V was trimmed by 5 bases and J by 3 bases, leaving 7 bases between them. CDR3 length: 12 amino acids. Germline loops: CDR1 MNHNY, CDR2 SVGAGI (reference sequence). The CDR3 DNA is TGTGCCAGCAGTCCTCGGGACACTGAAGCTTTCTTT. Its protein is CASSPRDTEAFF.